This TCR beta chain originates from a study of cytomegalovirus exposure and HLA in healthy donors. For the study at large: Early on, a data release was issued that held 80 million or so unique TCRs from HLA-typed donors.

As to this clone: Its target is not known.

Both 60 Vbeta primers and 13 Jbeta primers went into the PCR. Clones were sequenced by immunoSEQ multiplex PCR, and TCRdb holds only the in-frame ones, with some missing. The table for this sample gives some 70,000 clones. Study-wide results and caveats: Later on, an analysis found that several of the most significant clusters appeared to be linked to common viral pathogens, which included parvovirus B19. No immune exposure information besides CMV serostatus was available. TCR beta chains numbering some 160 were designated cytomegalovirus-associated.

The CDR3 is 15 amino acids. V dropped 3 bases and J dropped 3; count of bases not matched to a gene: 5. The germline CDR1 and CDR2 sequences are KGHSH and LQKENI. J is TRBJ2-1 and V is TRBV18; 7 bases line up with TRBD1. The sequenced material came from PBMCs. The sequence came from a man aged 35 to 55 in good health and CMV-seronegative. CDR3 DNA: TGTGCCAGCTCACCCCCGGGACAGTACTACAATGAGCAGTTCTTC. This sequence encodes CASSPPGQYYNEQFF.